A selection of T cell receptor beta chains follows, all from one sample in a study of long-term antiretroviral therapy in people with HIV. Clones were sequenced by immunoSEQ multiplex PCR, and TCRdb holds only the in-frame ones, with some missing. The sample has 25,000 to 30,000 clones; about nine tenths are singletons. The specimen was unsorted PBMCs, collected 3.2 years before starting antiretroviral therapy. The receptors derive from a man aged 50 or older with HIV. CDR3s include the opening cysteine and the closing phenylalanine or tryptophan. A D gene is named only where the DNA matches it firmly. Not every row has a clone size; where given, it reads once, few, many or a size class.

d_call | j_call | clone_size | cdr3_length | v_call | cdr3_nt | cdr3_aa
- | TRBJ1-5 | - | 14 | TRBV7-2 | TGTGCCAGCAGCGCCCCTTCTCGAGGTGGGCCCCAGCATTTT | CASSAPSRGGPQHF
TRBD2 | TRBJ2-1 | - | 16 | TRBV5-6 | TGTGCCAGCAGCCTCCCAAAGCGGGAGGGAACCAATGAGCAGTTCTTC | CASSLPKREGTNEQFF
- | TRBJ2-6 | once | 16 | TRBV30 | TGTGCCTGGAGTGTAGGGGGGAGCTCTGGGGCCAACGTCCTGACTTTC | CAWSVGGSSGANVLTF
TRBD1 | TRBJ2-7 | once | 15 | TRBV7-8 | TGTGCCAGCAGCCAACAGGGGGCAAGGGGTCGGAGGCAGTACTTC | CASSQQGARGRRQYF
- | TRBJ1-3 | - | 11 | TRBV7-9 | TGTGCCAGCAGCTTTTTAGACACCATATATTTT | CASSFLDTIYF
- | TRBJ2-7 | - | 12 | TRBV7-6 | TGTGCCAGCAGCTTAAGGGGATACGAGCAGTACTTC | CASSLRGYEQYF
TRBD2 | TRBJ2-7 | - | 15 | TRBV6-9 | TGTGCCAGCACCTACGGGACTAGCGGGACCTACGAGCAGTACTTC | CASTYGTSGTYEQYF
TRBD2 | TRBJ2-5 | - | 15 | TRBV5-1 | TGCGCCAGCAGCGGCCCCATGACTAGCGGGGAGACCCAGTACTTC | CASSGPMTSGETQYF
- | TRBJ2-5 | - | 15 | TRBV4-3 | TGCGCCAGCAGCCAAGATAAGGATCGGAAAGAGACCCAGTACTTC | CASSQDKDRKETQYF
TRBD1 | TRBJ1-2 | - | 16 | TRBV5-1 | TGCGCCAGCAGCTTGGGTCCCGTCACAGGGGGAGGTGGCTACACCTTC | CASSLGPVTGGGGYTF
- | TRBJ1-4 | - | 14 | TRBV7-9 | TGTGCCAGCAGCCCCTCATGGATGGGGGAAAAACTGTTTTTT | CASSPSWMGEKLFF
- | TRBJ2-2 | - | 13 | TRBV6-6 | TGTGCCAGCAGTCCCCACTCCCCCGGGGAGCTGTTTTTT | CASSPHSPGELFF
- | TRBJ1-5 | - | 15 | TRBV30 | TGTGCCTGGAGTCCCTCCCCGGGGGGCAATCAGCCCCAGCATTTT | CAWSPSPGGNQPQHF
TRBD1 | TRBJ2-1 | - | 16 | TRBV7-9 | TGTGCCAGCAGCTTAGGGGGACAGGGTAAAACCAATGAGCAGTTCTTC | CASSLGGQGKTNEQFF
TRBD1 | TRBJ1-1 | - | 15 | TRBV2 | TGTGCCAGCAGGACAGGGGGCCGTTTTAACACTGAAGCTTTCTTT | CASRTGGRFNTEAFF
TRBD1 | TRBJ1-2 | - | 13 | TRBV6-1 | TGTGCCAGCGGGACAGGGGTTCTCCTAGGCTACACCTTC | CASGTGVLLGYTF
- | TRBJ2-1 | medium-sized | 13 | TRBV9 | TGTGCCAGCAGCGTAGTCTCCCTAGATGAGCAGTTCTTC | CASSVVSLDEQFF
- | TRBJ2-5 | - | 13 | TRBV29-1 | TGCAGCGTTGAAGTCGGGAGAGGAGAGACCCAGTACTTC | CSVEVGRGETQYF
- | TRBJ2-2 | - | 16 | TRBV2 | TGTGCCAGCAGTGAATTGGGGGCGCGCAACACCGGGGAGCTGTTTTTT | CASSELGARNTGELFF
TRBD1 | TRBJ1-1 | - | 15 | TRBV6-6 | TGTGCCAGCAGTTATCGGACAGGGGCAGGGACTGAAGCTTTCTTT | CASSYRTGAGTEAFF
TRBD2 | TRBJ2-3 | - | 17 | TRBV2 | TGTGCCAGCAGTGCGTCAGGACTAGCGGGAAGGTGGGATACGCAGTATTTT | CASSASGLAGRWDTQYF
- | TRBJ2-2 | once | 14 | TRBV10-1 | TGCGCCAGCAGTGAAGGGGGGATCACCGGGGAGCTGTTTTTT | CASSEGGITGELFF
- | TRBJ2-3 | - | 15 | TRBV29-1 | TGCAGCGTTGAAGAATGGGGGTGGGACACAGATACGCAGTATTTT | CSVEEWGWDTDTQYF
- | TRBJ2-1 | - | 14 | TRBV29-1 | TGCAGCGTTGAGGACGGGAGATCCTACAATGAGCAGTTCTTC | CSVEDGRSYNEQFF
- | TRBJ2-5 | - | 15 | TRBV5-4 | - | CASSFGPGGVETQYF
- | TRBJ1-1 | - | 13 | TRBV7-2 | TGTGCCAGCAGCCCACAGGGGAACACTGAAGCTTTCTTT | CASSPQGNTEAFF
TRBD1 | TRBJ2-7 | - | 12 | TRBV14 | TGTGCCAGCCGGGACAGGGGCTACGAGCAGTACTTC | CASRDRGYEQYF
- | TRBJ1-1 | - | 14 | TRBV7-9 | TGTGCCAGCAGCTTAGTCGGGAGGAACACTGAAGCTTTCTTT | CASSLVGRNTEAFF
- | TRBJ1-6 | - | 14 | TRBV7-9 | TGTGCCAGCAGCTTCTCCTCCTATAATTCACCCCTCCACTTT | CASSFSSYNSPLHF
TRBD2 | TRBJ2-3 | - | 16 | TRBV5-1 | TGCGCCAGCAGCCCCCCGACTAGCGGCAACACAGATACGCAGTATTTT | CASSPPTSGNTDTQYF
- | TRBJ2-4 | once | 15 | TRBV29-1 | TGCAGCGCTACAAGCGGAAATATAGCCAAAAACATTCAGTACTTC | CSATSGNIAKNIQYF
- | TRBJ1-1 | - | 10 | TRBV7-9 | TGCCGAGGGGAGAACACTGAAGCTTTCTTT | CRGENTEAFF
- | TRBJ2-3 | - | 13 | TRBV18 | TGTGCCAGCTCCCCAGACCGCACAGATACGCAGTATTTT | CASSPDRTDTQYF
- | TRBJ2-1 | - | 16 | TRBV4-1 | TGCGCCAGCAGCCAAGATGGATTCGGGTCCTACAATGAGCAGTTCTTC | CASSQDGFGSYNEQFF
- | TRBJ1-1 | - | 11 | TRBV6-1 | TGTGCCAGCAGCTCAGGTACTGAAGCTTTCTTT | CASSSGTEAFF
TRBD2 | TRBJ2-7 | - | 15 | TRBV18 | TGTGCCAGCTCACCAGCCCAGCGGGGGGTCTACGAGCAGTACTTC | CASSPAQRGVYEQYF
- | TRBJ2-4 | - | 15 | TRBV5-6 | TGTGCCAGCAGCGCAGGTCCGCTAGCCAAAAACATTCAGTACTTC | CASSAGPLAKNIQYF
- | TRBJ1-1 | - | 13 | TRBV9 | TGTGCCAGCAGCGTAGAATCGAACGCTGAAGCTTTCTTT | CASSVESNAEAFF
- | TRBJ1-3 | - | 20 | TRBV30 | TGTGCCTGGAGTGTTATGTATTCAGGACAACAACTTGCTTCTGGAAACACCATATATTTT | CAWSVMYSGQQLASGNTIYF
TRBD1 | TRBJ1-2 | - | 14 | TRBV7-2 | TGTGCCAGCAGCCCACAATACACAGGGGGTGGCTACACCTTC | CASSPQYTGGGYTF
TRBD1 | TRBJ1-5 | - | 15 | TRBV6-6 | TGTGCCAGCAGCGATCCGGGACAGATAAATCAGCCCCAGCATTTT | CASSDPGQINQPQHF
TRBD1 | TRBJ1-1 | - | 15 | TRBV5-1 | TGCGCCAGCAGCTTGGAAGACAGGGTGAACACTGAAGCTTTCTTT | CASSLEDRVNTEAFF
TRBD1 | TRBJ1-5 | - | 14 | TRBV19 | TGTGCCAGTAGTATGCGACAGGGCTATCAGCCCCAGCATTTT | CASSMRQGYQPQHF
- | TRBJ2-7 | - | 14 | TRBV9 | TGTGCCAGCAGCCAAACCTTGGGCTCCTACGAGCAGTACTTC | CASSQTLGSYEQYF
TRBD2 | TRBJ2-5 | - | 14 | TRBV7-9 | TGTGCCAGCAGCTCTGGGAGGGCTGTTGAGACCCAGTACTTC | CASSSGRAVETQYF
- | TRBJ2-5 | - | 14 | TRBV7-3 | TGTGCCAGCAGCCTCGGGTCGGGCCCAGAGACCCAGTACTTC | CASSLGSGPETQYF
TRBD1 | TRBJ2-3 | - | 17 | TRBV10-1 | TGCGCCAGCAGTGATAGTGGGACAGGGGTCCGCACAGATACGCAGTATTTT | CASSDSGTGVRTDTQYF
TRBD1 | TRBJ2-1 | - | 17 | TRBV5-1 | TGCGCCAGCAGCAATCTACAGGGACAGAGCTCCTACAATGAGCAGTTCTTC | CASSNLQGQSSYNEQFF